Reported below is one T cell receptor (beta chain). The sample belongs to a study of blood T cell repertoires in COVID-19. Study background: COVID-19 samples, acute and convalescent, were from the United States, Italy and Spain. Sources were T cells, B-cell-depleted T cells, or PBMCs; the material itself was cDNA or gDNA.

Germline-derived CDR1 and CDR2 are SGHVS and FNYEAQ. V lost 1 base and J lost 0; bases outside the gene matches: 8. The CDR3 consists of 18 residues. Per the original methods: Reference gene primer amplification gave estimated nucleated cell counts. Measured with immunoSEQ multiplex PCR; TCRdb has only the in-frame clones, and not every one. V and J calls and clone size are those listed in that table; D and trimming were worked out from the DNA. This table holds over 200,000 clones, under 85% found once. Sequenced sample: peripheral blood. This clonotype was sampled from a woman under 40 with COVID-19, enrolled during active disease. The chain combines TRBV7-6 with TRBJ2-1; 8 positions agree with TRBD2. The CDR3 here is CASSLVAGGPSSYNEQFF. CDR3 DNA: TGTGCCAGCAGCTTAGTTGCGGGGGGCCCAAGCTCCTACAATGAGCAGTTCTTC.